This T cell receptor (beta chain) was captured in a study of T-cell memory formation after mild COVID-19. The CDR3 loop spans 14 amino acids. The V and J ends lost 1 base and 6 bases, in that order; junction bases with no gene match: 3. Germline CDR1 and CDR2: SGHTA and FQGTGA. Researchers used 5'RACE with constant-segment primers to make TCR alpha and TCR beta cDNA libraries that carry sample barcodes and UMIs. A single record per CDR3 protein comes from TCRdb applying MiXCR to the 5' RACE reads. The profile covers roughly 89,000 distinct CDR3 sequences, with approximately 16% appearing a single time and 39% taken by the ten largest.

This receptor was obtained from a man aged 18 to 29 who had mild COVID-19 (a few samples of this study predate the infection). Cell type and time point are not known. The genes are TRBV7-3 and TRBJ2-5; 9 nucleotides line up with TRBD2. Sequences were obtained from PBMCs or a T cell subset sorted from them (not recorded which). The CDR3 reads CASSLIAGEKTQYF. As DNA, the CDR3 is TGTGCCAGCAGCTTAATAGCGGGGGAGAAGACCCAGTACTTC.